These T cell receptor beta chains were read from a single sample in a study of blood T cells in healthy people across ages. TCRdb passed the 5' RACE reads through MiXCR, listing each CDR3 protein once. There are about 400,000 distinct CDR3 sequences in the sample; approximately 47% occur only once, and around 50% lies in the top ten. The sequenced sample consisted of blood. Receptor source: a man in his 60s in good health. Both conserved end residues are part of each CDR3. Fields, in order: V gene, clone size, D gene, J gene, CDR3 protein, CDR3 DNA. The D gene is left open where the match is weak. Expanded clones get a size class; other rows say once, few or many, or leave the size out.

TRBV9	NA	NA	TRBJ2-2	CASSVGRGRTGELFF	TGTGCCAGCAGCGTAGGCAGGGGAAGAACCGGGGAGCTGTTTTTT
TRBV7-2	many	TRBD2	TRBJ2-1	CASSPGGGLDNEQFF	TGTGCCAGCAGCCCGGGCGGGGGTTTAGACAATGAGCAGTTCTTC
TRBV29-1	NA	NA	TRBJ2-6	CSVAGARGANVLTF	TGCAGCGTTGCAGGGGCTCGAGGGGCCAACGTCCTGACTTTC
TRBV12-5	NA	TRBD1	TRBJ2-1	CAGGLATGTGHNEQFF	TGTGCTGGTGGTTTGGCAACCGGGACAGGTCACAATGAGCAGTTCTTC
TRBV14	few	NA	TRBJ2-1	CASSQAPKAGYNEQFF	TGTGCCAGCAGCCAAGCACCCAAGGCAGGTTACAATGAGCAGTTCTTC
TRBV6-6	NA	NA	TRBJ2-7	CASSREGEGSGYEQYF	TGTGCCAGCAGCCGAGAAGGTGAGGGGTCCGGATACGAGCAGTACTTC
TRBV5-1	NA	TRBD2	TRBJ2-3	CASTPWGLAGSTDTQYF	TGCGCCAGCACCCCGTGGGGACTAGCGGGGAGCACAGATACGCAGTATTTT
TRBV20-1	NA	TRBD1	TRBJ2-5	CSAKLYLGQGAPQETQYF	TGCAGTGCTAAATTATACCTAGGACAGGGGGCGCCCCAGGAGACCCAGTACTTC
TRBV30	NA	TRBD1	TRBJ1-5	CAWGRQGSQPQHF	TGTGCCTGGGGGAGACAGGGAAGTCAGCCCCAGCATTTT
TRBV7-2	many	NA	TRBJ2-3	CASSLHRSQYF	TGTGCCAGCAGCTTACATCGTTCGCAGTATTTT
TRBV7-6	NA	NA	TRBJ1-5	CASSLEPYQPQHF	TGTGCCAGCAGCTTAGAGCCTTATCAGCCCCAGCATTTT
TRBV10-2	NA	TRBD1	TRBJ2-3	CALRQGDTQYF	TGCGCCCTCCGACAGGGGGATACGCAGTATTTT
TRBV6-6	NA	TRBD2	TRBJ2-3	CASRTSGGDTQYF	TGTGCCAGCAGAACTAGCGGGGGGGATACGCAGTATTTT
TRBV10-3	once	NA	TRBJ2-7	CAISPGYEQYF	TGTGCCATCAGTCCGGGATACGAGCAGTACTTC
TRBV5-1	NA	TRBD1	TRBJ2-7	CASSLTGTVTSYEQYF	TGCGCCAGCAGTTTGACCGGGACAGTGACCTCCTACGAGCAGTACTTC
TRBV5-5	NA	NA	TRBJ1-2	CASSLTGWDGYTF	TGTGCCAGCAGCTTAACAGGATGGGATGGCTACACCTTC
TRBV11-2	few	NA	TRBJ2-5	CASSLNLQETQYF	TGTGCCAGCAGCCTAAATCTCCAAGAGACCCAGTACTTC
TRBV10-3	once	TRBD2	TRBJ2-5	CAISEISGRGEQYF	TGTGCCATCAGTGAAATTAGCGGGAGAGGGGAGCAGTACTTC
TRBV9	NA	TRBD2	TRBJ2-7	CASSVGAGGKSNEQYF	TGTGCCAGCAGCGTAGGCGCGGGGGGCAAGTCAAATGAGCAGTACTTC
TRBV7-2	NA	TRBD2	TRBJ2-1	CASSLGGVRLAGNNEQFF	TGTGCCAGCAGCTTAGGGGGGGTAAGACTAGCGGGGAACAATGAGCAGTTCTTC
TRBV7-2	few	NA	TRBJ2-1	CASRQTLGAEQFF	TGTGCCAGCAGACAAACCCTGGGTGCTGAGCAGTTCTTC
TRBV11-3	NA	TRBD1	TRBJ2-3	CASSGEQGAADTQYF	TGTGCCAGCAGCGGGGAACAGGGGGCGGCAGATACGCAGTATTTT
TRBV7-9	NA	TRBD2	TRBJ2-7	CASSQGPRERSYEQYF	TGTGCCAGCAGCCAAGGTCCGCGGGAGCGGTCCTACGAGCAGTACTTC
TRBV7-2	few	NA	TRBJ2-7	CASSLVGRGEQYF	TGTGCCAGCAGCTTAGTTGGCCGGGGCGAGCAGTACTTC
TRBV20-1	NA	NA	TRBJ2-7	CSARDAASERQTSYEQYF	TGCAGTGCTAGAGATGCCGCTAGCGAGAGGCAGACCTCCTACGAGCAGTACTTC
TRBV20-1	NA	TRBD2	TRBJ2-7	CSATRWGTGRGLADYEQYF	TGCAGTGCCACCAGGTGGGGGACGGGGAGGGGACTAGCGGACTACGAGCAGTACTTC
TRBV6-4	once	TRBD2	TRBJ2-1	CASSSGLAGVGGQFF	TGTGCCAGCAGTTCTGGACTAGCGGGAGTGGGTGGGCAGTTCTTC
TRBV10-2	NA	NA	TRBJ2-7	CASTPGNYEQYF	TGCGCCAGCACTCCGGGAAACTACGAGCAGTACTTC
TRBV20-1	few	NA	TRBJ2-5	CSTTPTTQETQYF	TGCAGTACGACCCCGACTACCCAAGAGACCCAGTACTTC